The 23 T cell receptor beta chains below all came from one sample that was sequenced in a study of identical twins. TCRdb independently ran MiXCR on the 5' RACE reads; one entry per CDR3 protein. The sample lists approximately 700,000 distinct CDR3 sequences, 5.5% to 6.5% occurring once. The source material was naive T cells sorted from blood. The receptors originated from a young man in good health.

The chain couples TRBV14 to TRBJ2-3; D might be TRBD1 (6 bases). CDR3 length equals 15 residues. V was shortened by 4 bases and J by 0 bases, with 11 bases between the two germline ends. CDR1 and CDR2 from the germline V gene are SGHDN and FVKESK. The CDR3 is CASSPGTISTDTQYF. The CDR3 nucleotides read TGTGCCAGCAGCCCCGGGACAATAAGCACAGATACGCAGTATTTT. Filled out from reference TRBV14 and TRBJ2-3, the complete variable domain reads EAGVTQFPSHSVIEKGQTVTLRCDPISGHDNLYWYRRVMGKEIKFLLHFVKESKQDESGMPNNRFLAERTGGTYSTLKVQPAELEDSGVYFCASSPGTISTDTQYFGPGTRLTVL.

The chain is built from TRBV7-6 and TRBJ2-2, with a weak D call TRBD2 (5 bases). Germline V lookup: CDR1 SGHVS, CDR2 FNYEAQ. Trimming left V 0 bases short and J 0 bases short, with 8 bases between. There are 16 residues in the CDR3. The CDR3 DNA sequence: TGTGCCAGCAGCTTAGCACAGCGGTCGAACACCGGGGAGCTGTTTTTT. It translates to CASSLAQRSNTGELFF.

This clonotype was counted ten times or more. V gene TRBV15 combines with J gene TRBJ2-5; D is ambiguous. The CDR3 runs 13 residues. Germline CDR1 is LNHNV and CDR2 is YYDKDF (reference sequence). V lost 4 bases and J 4 bases, leaving 10 bases between the germline ends. Written as DNA, the CDR3 is TGTGCCACCAGCAAGGCCGTCGGAGAGACCCAGTACTTC. Translating gives CATSKAVGETQYF.

This clonotype was recorded many times. The rearrangement links TRBV7-9 to TRBJ2-1; 12 bases fit TRBD2. Trimming took 4 bases from V and 7 from J; bases not matched to a gene: 8. In germline, CDR1 is SEHNR, CDR2 FQNEAQ (reference sequence). The length of the CDR3 is 16 residues. CDR3 sequence reads: CASSSSTSGSGNEQFF. For the CDR3, the DNA is TGTGCCAGCAGCTCCTCGACTAGCGGGAGTGGAAATGAGCAGTTCTTC.

The V gene is TRBV28, the J gene TRBJ1-5, with no clear D. In germline, CDR1 is MDHEN, CDR2 SYDVKM. V was cut by 3 bases and J by 4 bases, with 10 bases left in between. The CDR3 is made up of 14 amino acids. CDR3 DNA: TGTGCCAGCAGTTTTGTGGCCCCTAATCAGCCCCAGCATTTT. It encodes CASSFVAPNQPQHF.

This clonotype has ten or more counts. The chain joins TRBV9 to TRBJ2-5; TRBD2 might be the D (6 bases). The V end was cut by 4 bases, the J end by 5 bases, with 21 bases between. Germline loops: CDR1 SGDLS, CDR2 YYNGEE. CDR3 length equals 16 residues. The CDR3 is CASSPRGGSWLETQYF. The CDR3 DNA follows: TGTGCCAGCAGCCCGAGGGGAGGTAGCTGGTTGGAGACCCAGTACTTC.

This clonotype was recorded at least ten times. The genes are TRBV14 and TRBJ2-7; D is perhaps TRBD2 (7 bases). With 5 bases removed from V and 2 bases from J, the gap between germline ends came to 16 bases. Germline assignment: CDR1 SGHDN and CDR2 FVKESK. The CDR3 is made up of 15 amino acids. CDR3 loop: CASSIRREGAYEQYF. In DNA form, the CDR3 reads TGTGCCAGCAGCATCAGGAGGGAGGGGGCCTACGAGCAGTACTTC.

This clonotype was seen many times. The chain recombines TRBV20-1 with TRBJ1-6; TRBD1 agrees at 8 bases. Germline-derived CDR1 and CDR2 are DFQATT and SNEGSKA (reference sequence). V was pared by 2 bases and J by 7 bases, with 4 bases of the junction left unmatched. CDR3 length: 14 amino acids. CDR3 in amino acids: CSARPDRVNSPLHF. As DNA, the CDR3 is TGCAGTGCTAGACCGGACAGGGTAAATTCACCCCTCCACTTT.

The table lists this clonotype with many counts. The chain combines TRBV20-1 with TRBJ2-1; TRBD2 agrees at 11 bases. J lost 2 bases, V lost 7 bases, and 7 bases had no gene match. The CDR3 consists of 15 residues. The V gene's germline CDR1 is DFQATT and CDR2 SNEGSKA (reference sequence). The CDR3 bases are TGCAGTGTTATCGGGACTAGCGGCACCTACAATGAGCAGTTCTTC. Amino acids: CSVIGTSGTYNEQFF.

This clonotype was counted at least ten times. V usage is TRBV10-2 and J usage is TRBJ2-5; D possibly matches TRBD1 or TRBD2 (5 bases each). CDR3 length: 14 residues. CDR1 and CDR2 (germline): WSHSY, SAAADI. Trimming shortened V by 3 bases and J by 5 bases, and 13 bases separated the two germline ends. In DNA form, the CDR3 reads TGCGCCAGCAGTGACGAGGGGCGTGGGGAGACCCAGTACTTC. Translated: CASSDEGRGETQYF.

The table lists this clonotype with many counts. The V and J genes are TRBV24-1 and TRBJ2-2, with D unresolved. CDR3 length: 16 residues. CDR1 is KGHDR and CDR2 is SFDVKD in the germline V gene. The germline V and J ends were trimmed by 4 bases and 1 base, with 12 bases remaining between them. CDR3 sequence: CATSDQRKGNTGELFF. CDR3 nucleotide sequence: TGTGCCACCAGTGACCAACGGAAGGGGAACACCGGGGAGCTGTTTTTT.

J is TRBJ2-7 and V is TRBV9; D gene ambiguous. CDR1 and CDR2 from the germline V gene are SGDLS and YYNGEE. CDR3 length equals 15 residues. V shed 1 base and J shed 4 bases, with 15 bases lying between them. This chain's CDR3 is CASSVLPGINYEQYF. The CDR3 nucleotides read TGTGCCAGCAGCGTACTCCCCGGAATTAATTACGAGCAGTACTTC.

This clonotype was counted many times. The chain recombines TRBV12-3 or TRBV12-4 with TRBJ1-2; D is ambiguous. This CDR3 contains 12 residues. Trimming shortened V by 6 bases and J by 8 bases, and 13 bases separated the two germline ends. The DNA for the CDR3 is TGTGCCAGCAGCCAACGCGCTCCCGGCTACACCTTC. Translation: CASSQRAPGYTF.

This clonotype has a count of ten or more. This chain links TRBV5-1 with TRBJ2-5; TRBD2 might be the D (5 bases). V was pared by 4 bases and J by 1 base, with 17 bases between. The CDR3 extends over 16 amino acids. Germline CDR1 reads SGHRS; CDR2 reads YFSETQ. The CDR3 here is CASSPEGWRLQETQYF. CDR3 bases: TGCGCCAGCAGCCCGGAAGGGTGGAGGCTCCAAGAGACCCAGTACTTC.

The sample holds many counts of this clonotype. The rearrangement joins TRBV12-3 or TRBV12-4 to TRBJ1-2; TRBD1 matches at 8 bases. The CDR3 sequence is 15 residues long. Trimming took 7 bases from V and 5 from J; bases not matched to a gene: 12. This chain's CDR3 is CASTTGQAPGYGYTF. CDR3 DNA sequence: TGTGCCAGCACTACGGGACAGGCTCCGGGATATGGCTACACCTTC.

This clonotype was observed at least ten times. The V call is TRBV4-3, the J call TRBJ2-3; D is undetermined. The V end lost 0 bases, the J end lost 2 bases, and 15 bases lay between the germline ends. This CDR3 spans 17 amino acids. Germline V lookup: CDR1 LGHNA, CDR2 YSLEER. The CDR3 coding sequence is TGCGCCAGCAGCCAAGAAGAGTACGGATTCTACACAGATACGCAGTATTTT. It translates to CASSQEEYGFYTDTQYF.

A few counts support this clonotype. The CDR3 here is CASSLGGQPRTDTQYF. The CDR3 nucleotides are TGCGCCAGCAGCTTGGGTGGGCAGCCACGCACAGATACGCAGTATTTT. The chain carries TRBV5-1 and TRBJ2-3; D uncertain. The CDR3 consists of 16 residues. Germline V lookup: CDR1 SGHRS, CDR2 YFSETQ. The V gene lost 0 bases and the J gene lost 1 base, with 12 bases spanning the gap.

This clonotype was seen many times. The rearrangement uses TRBV27 and TRBJ2-7; unclear D gene. The CDR3 has 13 amino acids. V was clipped by 2 bases and J by 6 bases, with 11 bases between them. Per the germline V gene, CDR1 is MNHEY and CDR2 is SMNVEV (reference sequence). The CDR3 DNA sequence: TGTGCCAGCAGTTTAGGGGTTACGGGCGAGCAGTACTTC. Protein sequence: CASSLGVTGEQYF.

This clonotype was picked up a small number of times. The chain uses TRBV11-2 and TRBJ1-1; D remains unclear. The CDR3 length is 16 residues. The V end was cut by 5 bases, the J end by 1 base, with 17 bases between. Germline CDR1 reads SGHAT; CDR2 reads FQNNGV. This CDR3 reads CASSPRGLYENTEAFF. CDR3 coding DNA: TGTGCCAGCAGCCCCCGAGGCCTATATGAGAACACTGAAGCTTTCTTT.

This clonotype was seen repeatedly, ten times or more. The chain has TRBV15 and TRBJ1-5; no clear D. CDR3 length: 13 residues. Germline V gene sequence: CDR1 LNHNV, CDR2 YYDKDF (reference sequence). V was trimmed by 8 bases and J by 4 bases, leaving 12 bases between them. CDR3 DNA sequence: TGTGCCACCGGGGATTTGGGAAATCAGCCCCAGCATTTT. Its protein is CATGDLGNQPQHF.

This clonotype has at least ten counts. This chain uses TRBV25-1 with TRBJ1-4; D might be TRBD1 (6 bases). The CDR3 is 16 amino acids. V lost 4 bases and J lost 0, with 12 bases in between. Germline values: CDR1 MGHDK, CDR2 SYGVNS. The CDR3 reads CASSVGQKATNEKLFF. DNA of the CDR3: TGTGCCAGCAGTGTAGGACAGAAAGCAACTAATGAAAAACTGTTTTTT.

This clonotype was recorded many times. The CDR3 loop is CASSSRLRSYEQYF. CDR3 nucleotide sequence: TGTGCCAGCAGTTCCCGACTACGCTCCTACGAGCAGTACTTC. The chain carries TRBV6-5 and TRBJ2-7, with a possible D match to TRBD2 (5 bases). This CDR3 has 14 amino acids. V lost 4 bases to trimming and J lost 0 bases, with 10 bases between them. Germline CDR1 reads MNHEY; CDR2 reads SVGAGI.

This clonotype was counted many times. The chain recombines TRBV6-1 with TRBJ2-1, with 11 bases that match TRBD2. The V and J ends lost 6 bases and 8 bases, in that order; junction bases with no gene match: 9. In germline, CDR1 is MNHNS, CDR2 SASEGT. The CDR3 covers 15 residues. The chain's CDR3 is CASSPVAGGSYEQFF. The CDR3 coding sequence is TGTGCCAGCAGCCCCGTAGCGGGAGGGAGCTATGAGCAGTTCTTC.